The 2 T cell receptor beta chains reported below all come from one sample, sequenced in a study of T cells in Graves' hyperthyroidism and ophthalmopathy. The source material, RNA transcripts, was used to amplify TCR beta CDR3 regions. HTBI primers were the set used in a first-round RT-PCR of the TCR CDR3. A single record per CDR3 protein comes from TCRdb applying MiXCR to the multiplex PCR reads. The table has tens of thousands of distinct CDR3 sequences, 45% to 65% seen once. The source material was peripheral blood or thyroid tissue (not recorded which). These TCRs come from a man younger than 35 with Graves' hyperthyroidism.

This clonotype has ten or more counts. This sequence joins TRBV27 and TRBJ2-5; 7 bases map to TRBD2. The germline V gene has CDR1 MNHEY and CDR2 SMNVEV (reference sequence). The CDR3 contains 12 residues. V lost 4 bases to trimming and J lost 4 bases; unmatched junction nucleotides: 0. CDR3 DNA: TGTGCCAGCAGTTGGGGGGGAGAGACCCAGTACTTC. This gives the protein CASSWGGETQYF.

This clonotype was counted ten times or more. This rearrangement joins TRBV12-3 or TRBV12-4 to TRBJ1-1, with D possibly TRBD1 on 6 matching bases. This CDR3 has 15 amino acids. Trimming shortened V by 2 bases and J by 4 bases, and 14 bases separated the two germline ends. The CDR3 nucleotides read TGTGCCAGCAGTTTACAGGGGAGGCGTGTCACTGAAGCTTTCTTT. Amino acid sequence: CASSLQGRRVTEAFF.